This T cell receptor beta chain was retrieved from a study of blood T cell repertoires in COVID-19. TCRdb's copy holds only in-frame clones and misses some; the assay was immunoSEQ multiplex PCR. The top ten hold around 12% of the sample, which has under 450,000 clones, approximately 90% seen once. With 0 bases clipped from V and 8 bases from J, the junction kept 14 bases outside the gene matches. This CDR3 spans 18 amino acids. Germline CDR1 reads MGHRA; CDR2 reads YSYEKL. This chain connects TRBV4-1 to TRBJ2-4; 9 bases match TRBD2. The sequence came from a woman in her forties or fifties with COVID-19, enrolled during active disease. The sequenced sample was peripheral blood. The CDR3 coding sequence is TGCGCCAGCAGCCAAGAGGAAGCTAGCGGGGTGGGGGTGGACATTCAGTACTTC. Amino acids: CASSQEEASGVGVDIQYF.